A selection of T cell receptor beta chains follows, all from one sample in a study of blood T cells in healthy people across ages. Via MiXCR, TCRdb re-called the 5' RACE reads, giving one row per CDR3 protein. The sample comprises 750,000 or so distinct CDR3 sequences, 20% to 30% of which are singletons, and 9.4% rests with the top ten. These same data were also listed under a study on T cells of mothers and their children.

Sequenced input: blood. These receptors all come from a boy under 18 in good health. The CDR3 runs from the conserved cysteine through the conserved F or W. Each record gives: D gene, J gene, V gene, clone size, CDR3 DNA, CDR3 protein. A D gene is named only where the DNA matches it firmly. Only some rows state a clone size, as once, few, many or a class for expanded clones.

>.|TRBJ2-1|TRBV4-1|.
TGCGCCAGCAGCCAAGATGGACCTTACAATGAGCAGTTCTTC
CASSQDGPYNEQFF
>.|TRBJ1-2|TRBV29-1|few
TGCAGCGTTTACTCAGGGGATGGCTACACCTTC
CSVYSGDGYTF
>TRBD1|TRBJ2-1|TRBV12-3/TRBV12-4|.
TGTGCCAGCAGTGACGAACAGGGGCGGCCTTACAATGAGCAGTTCTTC
CASSDEQGRPYNEQFF
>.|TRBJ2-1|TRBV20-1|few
TGCAGTGCCCGGATCAGCAATGAGCAGTTCTTC
CSARISNEQFF
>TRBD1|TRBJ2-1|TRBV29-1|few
TGCAGCGTTGGCGATACAGGGGAAGATGAGCAGTTCTTC
CSVGDTGEDEQFF
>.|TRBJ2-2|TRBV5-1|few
TGCGCCAGCAGCTTGCGACTCTTGAACACCGGGGAGCTGTTTTTT
CASSLRLLNTGELFF
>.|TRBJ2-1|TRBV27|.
TGTGCCAGCAGTGTAGGTTGGTCCTACAATGAGCAGTTCTTC
CASSVGWSYNEQFF
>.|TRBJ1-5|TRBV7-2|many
TGTGCCAGCAGTCCAAGCAATCAGCCCCAGCATTTT
CASSPSNQPQHF
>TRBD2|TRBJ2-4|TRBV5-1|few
TGCGCCAGCAGTCGTGGACTAGCGGGAGATCACATTCAGTACTTC
CASSRGLAGDHIQYF
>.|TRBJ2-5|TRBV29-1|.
TGCAGCGTTGGGGAGTGGGTCCAAGAGACCCAGTACTTC
CSVGEWVQETQYF
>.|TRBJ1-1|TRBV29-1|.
TGCAGCGTATGGCTGTTGAACACTGAAGCTTTCTTT
CSVWLLNTEAFF
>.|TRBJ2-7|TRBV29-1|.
TGCAGCGTCCGAGGCACCTCCTACGAGCAGTACTTC
CSVRGTSYEQYF
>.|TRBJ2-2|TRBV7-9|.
TGTGCCAGCAGCTCCTTGGACCCATCCGGGGAGCTGTTTTTT
CASSSLDPSGELFF
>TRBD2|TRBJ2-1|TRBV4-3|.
TGCGCCAGCAGCCAAGCGGGGGGGCCCAATGAGCAGTTCTTC
CASSQAGGPNEQFF
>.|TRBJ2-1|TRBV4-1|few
TGCGCCAGCAGCCAAGTTACTCTGGCGGACTCCTACAATGAGCAGTTCTTC
CASSQVTLADSYNEQFF
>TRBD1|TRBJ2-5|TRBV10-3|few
TGTGCCATCAGTGACCAGACAGGGCAAGAGACCCAGTACTTC
CAISDQTGQETQYF